These T cell receptor beta chains were read from a single sample in a study of a mutant IDH1 vaccine in newly diagnosed glioma. TCRdb keeps only in-frame clones here, not all; method: immunoSEQ multiplex PCR. This sample has some 70,000 clones, with approximately 87% found just once. Their antigens remain unidentified. The sample here was PBMCs, taken from a glioma patient whose treatment included an IDH1 peptide vaccine. The receptor source for this set is a man aged 18 to 30 with glioma. CDR3s include the opening cysteine and the closing phenylalanine or tryptophan.

CASSSNTGELFF	TRBV28	TRBJ2-2
CASSQDYVGSYGYTF	TRBV4-3	TRBJ1-2
CASNPSGVNYGYTF	TRBV6-5	TRBJ1-2
CASSPRGTPSGETQYF	TRBV27	TRBJ2-5
CASSRTGHTDTQYF	TRBV7-2	TRBJ2-3
CASSLGLAVNNEQFF	TRBV5-1	TRBJ2-1
CSVERKISMNTEAFF	TRBV29-1	TRBJ1-1
CAWGQVGNEQFF	TRBV30	TRBJ2-1
CASSESRVAGPQHF	TRBV25-1	TRBJ1-5
CASSIRAGSRDEQFF	TRBV19	TRBJ2-1
CASSYSGRRAFF	TRBV6-5	TRBJ1-1
CASSQVGRANTEAFF	TRBV4-3	TRBJ1-1
CASSRDRGRQPQHF	TRBV19	TRBJ1-5
CASSFPRMEGGETQYF	TRBV5-4	TRBJ2-5
CASSQSLESAYEQYF	TRBV4-3	TRBJ2-7
CASSQDIRGGYYGYTF	TRBV4-1	TRBJ1-2
CASSLAGEGETQYF	TRBV7-2	TRBJ2-5
CASSLVLGLSDTQYF	TRBV7-2	TRBJ2-3
CASSPVPNYGYTF	TRBV18	TRBJ1-2
CASSPWDTPYEQYF	TRBV7-9	TRBJ2-7
CASSPLLAGGPTSSYNEQFF	TRBV4-2	TRBJ2-1
CASSLGQGILNTEAFF	TRBV5-1	TRBJ1-1
CASSQDKAYEQYF	TRBV14	TRBJ2-7
CSVAAGGPRKGYTF	TRBV29-1	TRBJ1-2
CAWMGGVAFF	TRBV30	TRBJ1-1
CASSWDSLMNTEAFF	TRBV5-1	TRBJ1-1
CASSQDMRLQGTEAFF	TRBV4-3	TRBJ1-1
CASRRAGGSPLHF	TRBV2	TRBJ1-6
CASSFSSYRENYEQYF	TRBV11-2	TRBJ2-7
CASSEGTSYEQYF	TRBV5-1	TRBJ2-7
CASLGDFLYNEQFF	TRBV7-9	TRBJ2-1
CASSPGPYNEQFF	TRBV5-1	TRBJ2-1
CASSFSRGGNTIYF	TRBV7-9	TRBJ1-3
CASRLDNRVPDEQYF	TRBV19	TRBJ2-7
CASSPISTGTQPQHF	TRBV4-1	TRBJ1-5
CASSVAGGASYAFF	TRBV4-1	TRBJ1-1
CASSWGGGREGYTF	TRBV7-8	TRBJ1-2
CASSFTTVRYAEQYF	TRBV6-5	TRBJ2-7
CASSQDDRVGNTIYF	TRBV4-3	TRBJ1-3
CASSIASAYEQYF	TRBV19	TRBJ2-7
CASSLQAGGPLYEQYF	TRBV5-1	TRBJ2-7
CASSLEIGTTYEQYF	TRBV7-9	TRBJ2-7
CSAGVRTPGNTIYF	TRBV29-1	TRBJ1-3
CASSIVEGWSNQPQHF	TRBV19	TRBJ1-5
CASSIGQGNSPLHF	TRBV4-2	TRBJ1-6
CASSQSGAAYGYTF	TRBV4-2	TRBJ1-2
CASSLQSEQGAHEQYF	TRBV13	TRBJ2-7
CAWGFGPEAFF	TRBV30	TRBJ1-1
CASRKPDINYGYTF	TRBV6-6	TRBJ1-2
CASSFWRTQYGYTF	TRBV11-2	TRBJ1-2
CASSEGGRFNSPLHF	TRBV9	TRBJ1-6
CAWTRGIRNTEAFF	TRBV30	TRBJ1-1
CASSIRQGRKGNTEAFF	TRBV28	TRBJ1-1
CASSLLLLPRDYEQYF	TRBV5-5	TRBJ2-7
CASSMGTGYEQYF	TRBV19	TRBJ2-7
CASSYRPGGTDTQYF	TRBV5-8	TRBJ2-3
CASSLVGLASEQYF	TRBV7-9	TRBJ2-7